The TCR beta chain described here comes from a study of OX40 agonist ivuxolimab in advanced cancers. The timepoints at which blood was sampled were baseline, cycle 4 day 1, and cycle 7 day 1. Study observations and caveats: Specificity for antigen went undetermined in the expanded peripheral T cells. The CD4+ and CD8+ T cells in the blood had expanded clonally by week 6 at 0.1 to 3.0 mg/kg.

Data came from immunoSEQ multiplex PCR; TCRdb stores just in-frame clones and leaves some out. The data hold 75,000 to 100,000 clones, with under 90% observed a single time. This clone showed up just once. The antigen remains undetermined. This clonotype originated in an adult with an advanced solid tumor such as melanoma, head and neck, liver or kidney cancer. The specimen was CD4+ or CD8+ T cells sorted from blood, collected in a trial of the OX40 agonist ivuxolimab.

CDR3 sequence: CASTPQETQNTEAFF. CDR3 in DNA: TGTGCCAGTACCCCACAGGAGACCCAGAACACTGAAGCTTTCTTT. The rearrangement links TRBV19 to TRBJ1-1, with D perhaps matching TRBD1 (5 bases). Germline V gene data show CDR1 as LNHDA and CDR2 as SQIVND (reference sequence). Trimming removed 7 bases at V and 1 base at J, with 16 bases between. The CDR3 length is 15 residues.